This TCR beta chain was captured in a study of T-cell memory formation after mild COVID-19. Overall study results and limits: Clones that contracted from day 15 to 85 were balanced CD4/CD8, while later expanders leaned CD4+.

Germline V gives CDR1 MGHRA, CDR2 YSYEKL. The ends lost 1 base at V and 0 bases at J; junction bases unmatched: 7. CDR3 size: 19 residues. This clonotype was seen a few times. Antigen specificity is unknown. In TCRdb, the 5' RACE reads were re-called with MiXCR into one record per CDR3 protein. The sample lists 560,000 or so distinct CDR3 sequences, roughly 17% occurring once. This receptor was taken from an adult woman who had mild COVID-19 (a few samples of this study predate the infection). Cell type and time point are not known. Sequenced: PBMCs or a T cell subset sorted from them (not recorded which). The chain links TRBV4-1 to TRBJ2-6, with 9 bases lining up with TRBD1. CDR3: CASSQVGTGSYSGANVLTF. In DNA form, the CDR3 reads TGCGCCAGCAGCCAAGTGGGGACAGGGAGCTACTCTGGGGCCAACGTCCTGACTTTC.